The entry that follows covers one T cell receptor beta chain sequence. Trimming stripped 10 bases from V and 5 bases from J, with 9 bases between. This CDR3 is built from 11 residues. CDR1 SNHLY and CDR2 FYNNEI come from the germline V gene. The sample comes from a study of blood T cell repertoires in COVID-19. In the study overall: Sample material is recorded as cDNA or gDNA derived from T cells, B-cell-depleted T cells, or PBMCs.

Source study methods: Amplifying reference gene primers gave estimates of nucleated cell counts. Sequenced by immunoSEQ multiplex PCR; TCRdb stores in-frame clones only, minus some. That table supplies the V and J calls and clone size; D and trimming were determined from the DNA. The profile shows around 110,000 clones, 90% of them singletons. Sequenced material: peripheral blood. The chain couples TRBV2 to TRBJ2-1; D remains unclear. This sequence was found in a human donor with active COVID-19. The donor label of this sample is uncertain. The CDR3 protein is CANKENNEQFF. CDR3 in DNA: TGTGCCAACAAGGAGAACAATGAGCAGTTCTTC.